The present entry profiles one TCR beta chain with its context. TCRdb's copy holds only in-frame clones and misses some; the assay was immunoSEQ multiplex PCR. This table has 150,000 to 170,000 clones, 65% to 90% appearing once. This entry belongs to a study of cytomegalovirus exposure and HLA in healthy donors. Looking at the study overall: A later analysis reported the same platform for the 110 or so validation repertoires and the roughly 650 first-cohort repertoires.

Germline V gives CDR1 LNHNV, CDR2 YYDKDF (reference sequence). Trimming stripped 8 bases from V and 8 bases from J, with 18 bases between. This CDR3 is 13 amino acids long. The chain links TRBV15 to TRBJ1-2; no clear D. The source of this sequence is a man younger than 35 in good health and CMV-seropositive. The specimen sequenced was PBMCs. The DNA for the CDR3 is TGTGCCACCTCCAGTGAGGCCACGGGGGGCTACACCTTC. Protein sequence: CATSSEATGGYTF.